The rows below give T cell receptor beta chains drawn from one sample of a study of blood T cell repertoires in COVID-19. Method: immunoSEQ multiplex PCR; TCRdb's copy keeps in-frame clones and lacks some. The table has 350,000 to 450,000 clones, nearly 90% seen once. The sample comprised PBMCs or T cells enriched from blood (not recorded which). The receptors derive from a woman younger than 30 who had been exposed to COVID-19. CDR3s include the opening cysteine and the closing phenylalanine or tryptophan. D genes are given only for firm matches. Some rows mark clone size as missing; the rest say once, few, many or name a class of expanded clone.

>TRBV5-4|-|-|TRBJ1-5
TGTGCCAGCAGAAGAGAGGGGAGGGAAGGTCAGGACAATCAGCCCCAGCATTTT
CASRREGREGQDNQPQHF
>TRBV29-1|-|-|TRBJ2-1
TGCAGCGTTGAAGGATGGGGGGGCCTTGTTAACAATGAGCAGTTCTTC
CSVEGWGGLVNNEQFF
>TRBV7-9|TRBD2|-|TRBJ2-1
TGTGCCAGCAGCCGTAGCGGGGGAGGGGTCTACAATGAGCAGTTCTTC
CASSRSGGGVYNEQFF
>TRBV5-1|-|-|TRBJ1-6
TGCGCCAGCAGCCAACAGGGAAATGTCGAATCACCCCTCCACTTT
CASSQQGNVESPLHF
>TRBV6-6|-|once|TRBJ2-3
TGTGCCAGCAGTTACGACTCACCTAGCACAGATACGCAGTATTTT
CASSYDSPSTDTQYF
>TRBV27|TRBD1|-|TRBJ1-1
TGTGCCAGCAGTTTGGGTCCGGGACAGGGCTTCATGAACACTGAAGCTTTCTTT
CASSLGPGQGFMNTEAFF
>TRBV28|TRBD1|-|TRBJ2-2
TGTGCCAGCAAGTGGGACAGGGTCACCGGGGAGCTGTTTTTT
CASKWDRVTGELFF
>TRBV5-5|-|-|TRBJ1-4
TGTGCCAGCAGCCGAGGACAGATGGGGGAAAAACTGTTTTTT
CASSRGQMGEKLFF
>TRBV2|-|once|TRBJ1-1
TGTGCCAGCAGTGAACGGGGGGTCACTGAAGCTTTCTTT
CASSERGVTEAFF
>TRBV28|TRBD1|-|TRBJ1-1
TGTGCCAGCAGTTTTCCGAGACAGGGTGTCGGCACTGAAGCTTTCTTT
CASSFPRQGVGTEAFF
>TRBV5-4|TRBD2|-|TRBJ2-3
TGTGCCAGCAGTACTCCGGGACTAGCGGTAAACACAGATACGCAGTATTTT
CASSTPGLAVNTDTQYF
>TRBV6-5|-|-|TRBJ1-2
TGTGCCAGCAGTTTTGACCACGGAGGGGGCTACACCTTC
CASSFDHGGGYTF
>TRBV2|TRBD1|-|TRBJ2-7
TGTGCCAGCATACCTGGGACAGGGAGGACCTACGAGCAGTACTTC
CASIPGTGRTYEQYF
>TRBV19|TRBD1|-|TRBJ1-1
TGTGCCAGTAGTCCGCAGGGACAGGGCTACACTGAAGCTTTCTTT
CASSPQGQGYTEAFF
>TRBV28|TRBD1|once|TRBJ2-2
TGTGCCAGCACCGACAGGGGAAGAGTGGCCGGGGAGCTGTTTTTT
CASTDRGRVAGELFF
>TRBV7-2|TRBD1|-|TRBJ1-1
TGTGCCAGCAGCCCCCAGGGGGGGAACACTGAAGCTTTCTTT
CASSPQGGNTEAFF
>TRBV28|TRBD1|-|TRBJ1-5
TGTGCCAGCAGTAAACGACAGGGAAGCAATCAGCCCCAGCATTTT
CASSKRQGSNQPQHF
>TRBV10-1|TRBD1|-|TRBJ1-5
TGCGCCAGCAGTGAACAGGGGAGTCAGCCCCAGCATTTT
CASSEQGSQPQHF
>TRBV7-2|-|-|TRBJ2-3
TGTGCCAGCAGCTTAAACTTGAGCACAGATACGCAGTATTTT
CASSLNLSTDTQYF
>TRBV18|TRBD2|-|TRBJ2-7
TGTGCCAGCTCACCGGGACTAGCGGGAAGCTCCTACGAGCAGTACTTC
CASSPGLAGSSYEQYF
>TRBV5-1|TRBD1|-|TRBJ2-2
TGCGCCAGCAGCTCTAGACAGGGCCCCGGGGAGCTGTTTTTT
CASSSRQGPGELFF
>TRBV28|-|-|TRBJ1-4
TGTGCCAGCAGTTCCTCTTCGGTTTTAAATGAAAAACTGTTTTTT
CASSSSSVLNEKLFF
>TRBV3-1/TRBV3-2|-|-|TRBJ1-1
TGTGCCAGCAGCCAAAGGGGGGGGGCGAACACTGAAGCTTTCTTT
CASSQRGGANTEAFF
>TRBV7-9|-|-|TRBJ2-5
TGTGCCAGCAGCCCCACGAGGACAGTTAAACAAGAGACCCAGTACTTC
CASSPTRTVKQETQYF
>TRBV6-1|TRBD1|-|TRBJ2-1
TGTGCCAGCAGTGAAGCGCTGGCAGGGGGAAATGAGCAGTTCTTC
CASSEALAGGNEQFF
>TRBV18|-|-|TRBJ2-3
TGTGCCAGCTCACCACCGAATTGGCAGGGGGGAACAGATACGCAGTATTTT
CASSPPNWQGGTDTQYF
>TRBV7-2|TRBD1|-|TRBJ2-5
TGTGCCAGCAGCAGAGGGCCCCTCGGGGACAGGGCGCCTAGGGCCCAGTACTTC
CASSRGPLGDRAPRAQYF
>TRBV5-5|TRBD2|-|TRBJ2-5
TGTGCCAGCAGCTTGAGTAGCGGGGGGCCGGAGACCCAGTACTTC
CASSLSSGGPETQYF
>TRBV5-8|-|-|TRBJ1-6
TGTGCCAGCAGCTTGGAGGACAGTGATTCACCCCTCCACTTT
CASSLEDSDSPLHF
>TRBV12-3/TRBV12-4|TRBD1|-|TRBJ1-6
TGTGCCAGTACCGGGACAGATAATTCACCCCTCCACTTT
CASTGTDNSPLHF
>TRBV7-8|-|few|TRBJ1-1
TGTGCCAGCACGGGGGACGGACGGAACACTGAAGCTTTCTTT
CASTGDGRNTEAFF
>TRBV30|TRBD1|-|TRBJ1-2
TGTGCCTGGAGTCTGGACAGGGGCATGGGCTACACCTTC
CAWSLDRGMGYTF
>TRBV6-5|-|-|TRBJ2-1
TGTGCCAGCAGCTACAACGGAGTGGACATCCCGTTCTTC
CASSYNGVDIPFF
>TRBV28|TRBD1|-|TRBJ1-1
TGTGCCAGCAGTGTTGACAGGGGGCGCACTGAAGCTTTCTTT
CASSVDRGRTEAFF
>TRBV10-3|TRBD1|-|TRBJ1-2
TGTGCCATCAGTGAGTGGGGGACAGGCGTATATGGCTACACCTTC
CAISEWGTGVYGYTF
>TRBV2|TRBD2|-|TRBJ2-1
TGTGCCAGCAGTCAGCCGCGCGGGGGGGTAGGGAATGAGCAGTTCTTC
CASSQPRGGVGNEQFF
>TRBV19|-|-|TRBJ2-2
TGTGCCAGTAGCCAAAATCAGGGCCCCGGGGAGCTGTTTTTT
CASSQNQGPGELFF